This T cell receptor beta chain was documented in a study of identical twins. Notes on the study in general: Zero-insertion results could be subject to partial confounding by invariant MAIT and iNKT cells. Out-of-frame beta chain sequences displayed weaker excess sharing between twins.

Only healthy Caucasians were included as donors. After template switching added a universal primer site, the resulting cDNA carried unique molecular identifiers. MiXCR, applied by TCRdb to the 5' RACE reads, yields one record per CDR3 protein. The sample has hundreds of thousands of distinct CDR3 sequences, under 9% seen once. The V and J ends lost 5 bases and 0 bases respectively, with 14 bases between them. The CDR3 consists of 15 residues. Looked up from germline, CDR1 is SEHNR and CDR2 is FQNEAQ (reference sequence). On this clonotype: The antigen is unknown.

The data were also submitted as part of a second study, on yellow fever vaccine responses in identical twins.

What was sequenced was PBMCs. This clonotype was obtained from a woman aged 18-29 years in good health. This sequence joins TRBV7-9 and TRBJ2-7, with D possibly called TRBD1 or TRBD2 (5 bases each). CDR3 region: CASSPRDGSSYEQYF. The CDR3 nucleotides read TGTGCCAGCAGCCCTCGGGACGGAAGCTCCTACGAGCAGTACTTC.